The present T cell receptor beta chain was sequenced within a study of early T cells in non-severe SARS-CoV-2 infection. J gave up 4 bases and V 0 bases, and 6 bases lay outside the gene matches. Germline V lookup: CDR1 SGHDT, CDR2 YYEEEE. The CDR3 extends over 17 amino acids. Researchers tagged individual cDNA molecules with unique molecular identifiers. MiXCR, run by TCRdb on the 5' RACE reads, gives a single entry per CDR3 protein. The data hold about 76,000 distinct CDR3 sequences, with 15% observed a single time. The specimen was whole blood. The chain combines TRBV5-6 with TRBJ2-3; TRBD2 matches at 12 bases. The origin of this receptor is an adult who was a healthcare worker with PCR-confirmed SARS-CoV-2 infection or an uninfected control (not recorded which). CDR3: CASSLGGLAGRADTQYF. Written as DNA, the CDR3 is TGTGCCAGCAGCTTGGGAGGACTAGCGGGAAGAGCAGATACGCAGTATTTT.